This paragraph reports one T cell receptor (beta chain). Each patient with chemo-refractory metastatic non-small-cell lung cancer was treated with focal radiation plus CTLA-4 blockade using ipilimumab. Between the trimmed V and J ends, which lost 0 bases and 0 bases, there was a span of 10 bases. Germline CDR1 reads LNHNV; CDR2 reads YYDKDF (reference sequence). CDR3 length: 16 amino acids. The data stem from a study of radiotherapy plus CTLA-4 blockade in lung cancer. Produced via immunoSEQ multiplex PCR; TCRdb's table is partial and in-frame only. The table shows tens of thousands of clones, with 79% occurring only once.

The material sequenced was peripheral blood, taken from a patient treated with radiotherapy plus ipilimumab. The V call is TRBV15, the J call TRBJ2-3, with D perhaps TRBD2 (6 bases). The sequence derives from a human donor with non-small cell lung cancer who had a partial response to radiotherapy plus ipilimumab. CDR3 DNA: TGTGCCACCAGCAGAGAGCGGGGATCTAGCACAGATACGCAGTATTTT. Its protein product is CATSRERGSSTDTQYF.